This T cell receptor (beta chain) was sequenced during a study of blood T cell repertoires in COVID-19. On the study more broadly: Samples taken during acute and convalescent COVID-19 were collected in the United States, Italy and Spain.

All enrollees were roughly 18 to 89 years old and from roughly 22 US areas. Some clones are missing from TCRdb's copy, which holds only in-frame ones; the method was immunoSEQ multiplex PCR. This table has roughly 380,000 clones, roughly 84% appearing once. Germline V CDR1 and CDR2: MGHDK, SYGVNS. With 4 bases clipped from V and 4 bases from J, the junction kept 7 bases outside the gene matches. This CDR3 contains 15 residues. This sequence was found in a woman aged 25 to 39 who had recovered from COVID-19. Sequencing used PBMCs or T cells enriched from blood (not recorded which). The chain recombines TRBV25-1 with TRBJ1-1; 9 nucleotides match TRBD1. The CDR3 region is CASSGDDRGITEAFF. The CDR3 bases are TGTGCCAGCAGTGGAGATGACAGGGGGATCACTGAAGCTTTCTTT.